The 8 T cell receptor beta chains below come from one sample, sequenced in a study of T cell responses to AZD1222 COVID-19 vaccine. The table came from immunoSEQ multiplex PCR; TCRdb's copy has only in-frame clones and leaves some out. The sample lists around 190,000 clones, approximately 92% occurring once. The specimen was peripheral blood, collected on day 0 of AZD1222 vaccination. These receptors were obtained from an adult in good health.

This clone showed up just a few times. This chain links TRBV7-8 with TRBJ1-4; D is unresolved. Germline loops: CDR1 SGHVS, CDR2 FQNEAQ. The CDR3 sequence is 15 residues long. V was cut by 1 base and J by 2 bases, with 8 bases left in between. The CDR3 DNA sequence: TGTGCCAGCAGCTTAGAGCGTTTCACTAATGAAAAACTGTTTTTT. As protein: CASSLERFTNEKLFF.

The rearrangement links TRBV30 to TRBJ1-2; 8 bases map to TRBD1. The CDR3 runs 14 residues. V trimming: 3 bases; J trimming: 8 bases; junction bases outside the gene matches: 11. Germline V gene data show CDR1 as GTSNPN and CDR2 as SVGIG (reference sequence). The CDR3 DNA reads as TGTGCCTGGAGGTGGGGCAGGGGGCTTTGGGGCTACACCTTC. This codes for CAWRWGRGLWGYTF.

The V call is TRBV6-5, the J call TRBJ2-7; D is perhaps TRBD1 or TRBD2 (5 bases each). CDR3 length: 14 residues. Germline loops: CDR1 MNHEY, CDR2 SVGAGI. CDR3 nucleotides: TGTGCAGTAGGGAGTGGTCAGGGTTCTAACGAGCAGTACTTC. It yields the protein CAVGSGQGSNEQYF.

J is TRBJ1-5 and V is TRBV19; D gene ambiguous. The CDR3 runs 13 residues. V dropped 3 bases and J dropped 7 bases, with 10 bases sitting between them. Germline values: CDR1 LNHDA, CDR2 SQIVND (reference sequence). The CDR3 nucleotides are TGTGCCAGTAGTATCGTAGGTTTACAGCCCCAGCATTTT. Its protein product is CASSIVGLQPQHF.

Only a few counts were recorded for this clone. The V gene is TRBV6-9, the J gene TRBJ1-5; the D is unclear. Germline V CDR1 and CDR2: MNHGY, SVAAGI. The CDR3 extends over 15 amino acids. Trimming removed 3 bases from V and 7 bases from J, with 16 bases in between. CDR3 region: CASSYRPNPRQPQHF. In DNA, the CDR3 is TGTGCCAGCAGTTACAGACCCAATCCTAGGCAGCCCCAGCATTTT.

The gene calls are TRBV6-1 and TRBJ2-3, with 8 bases that match TRBD1. CDR1 MNHNS and CDR2 SASEGT come from the germline V gene. The CDR3 runs 15 residues. Losses at the gene ends were 3 bases for V and 5 bases for J; bases not matched to a gene: 7. The CDR3 bases are TGTGCCAGCAGTGAGGCCTTACAGGGGGAAGATACGCAGTATTTT. It encodes CASSEALQGEDTQYF.

This clone was seen just once. The rearrangement uses TRBV6-1 and TRBJ2-7; D call uncertain. The CDR3 totals 13 residues. CDR1 and CDR2 from the germline V gene are MNHNS and SASEGT. The ends were cut back, 3 bases at V and 2 bases at J, with 8 bases in the middle. The CDR3 region has the DNA TGTGCCAGCAGTGACAGTACACCCTACGAGCAGTACTTC. This translates into CASSDSTPYEQYF.

The chain couples TRBV7-2 to TRBJ2-7; D is unclear. V was trimmed by 1 base and J by 2 bases, leaving 9 bases between them. The CDR3 loop spans 14 amino acids. The germline V gene encodes CDR1 SGHTA and CDR2 FQGNSA. CDR3 sequence reads: CASSLVAGTYEQYF. The CDR3 nucleotides are TGTGCCAGCAGCTTAGTCGCAGGCACCTACGAGCAGTACTTC.